What follows are 21 T cell receptor beta chains derived from one specimen sequenced in a study of T cell responses to AZD1222 COVID-19 vaccine. This table comes from immunoSEQ multiplex PCR, and its TCRdb copy is limited to in-frame clones, with some not included. The sample consists of some 150,000 clones, 90% of them appearing once. The source material was peripheral blood, sampled on day 0 of AZD1222 vaccination. These receptors all come from an adult in good health.

This clone was recorded a few times. V gene TRBV27 combines with J gene TRBJ2-3; TRBD2 matches 7 bases. Germline CDR1 MNHEY, CDR2 SMNVEV (reference sequence). V shed 6 bases and J 1 base; nucleotides not matched to a gene: 13. This CDR3 region has 17 residues. The CDR3 DNA is TGTGCCAGCAGCAAGGACCCCGGGAGGAGGGGCACAGATACGCAGTATTTT. Protein sequence: CASSKDPGRRGTDTQYF.

The chain combines TRBV2 with TRBJ1-2; TRBD1 aligns across 7 bases. This CDR3 contains 13 residues. V lost 11 bases to trimming and J lost 1 base; unmatched junction nucleotides: 7. Germline assignment: CDR1 SNHLY and CDR2 FYNNEI. The DNA of the CDR3 is TGTGCCTCCGGGACAGCAGTTAACTATGGCTACACCTTC. Translation: CASGTAVNYGYTF.

This clone came up once. This chain links TRBV5-1 with TRBJ2-5; 9 nucleotides match TRBD1. The J segment lost 4 bases and the V segment lost 0 bases, leaving 4 bases of the junction unmatched. The CDR3 runs to 15 residues. Germline-derived CDR1 and CDR2 are SGHRS and YFSETQ. The CDR3 reads CASSLEWTGVETQYF. As DNA, the CDR3 is TGCGCCAGCAGCTTGGAGTGGACAGGGGTAGAGACCCAGTACTTC. Filled out from reference TRBV5-1 and TRBJ2-5, the complete variable domain reads KAGVTQTPRYLIKTRGQQVTLSCSPISGHRSVSWYQQTPGQGLQFLFEYFSETQRNKGNFPGRFSGRQFSNSRSEMNVSTLELGDSALYLCASSLEWTGVETQYFGPGTRLLVL.

This clone appeared once. Other DNA sequences in the same sample also yield this CDR3. The V and J genes are TRBV12-3 or TRBV12-4 and TRBJ2-7, with D unresolved. The CDR3 covers 11 residues. Trimming cost V 3 bases and J 3 bases, with 3 bases left between them. The CDR3 nucleotides are TGTGCCAGCAGTTTGGGCTACGAGCAGTACTTC. Translation: CASSLGYEQYF.

This chain joins TRBV5-4 and TRBJ2-7; the match to TRBD1 covers 9 bases. The CDR3 extends over 15 amino acids. V shed 4 bases and J 4 bases; nucleotides not matched to a gene: 9. Germline assignment: CDR1 SGHNT and CDR2 YYREEE (reference sequence). Written as DNA, the CDR3 is TGTGCCAGCAGCCGACCCGGGACAGGGTTGTACGAGCAGTACTTC. This gives the protein CASSRPGTGLYEQYF.

The genes are TRBV15 and TRBJ1-5; maybe TRBD1 (6 bases). This CDR3 region has 13 residues. Germline V lookup: CDR1 LNHNV, CDR2 YYDKDF (reference sequence). The V end lost 10 bases, the J end lost 3 bases, and 13 bases lay between the germline ends. DNA for the CDR3: TGTGCCATCACACAGGGAACCAATCAGCCCCAGCATTTT. Amino acids: CAITQGTNQPQHF.

This clone showed up just a few times. This rearrangement joins TRBV5-6 to TRBJ1-2; weak D call: TRBD1 (5 bases). Trimming took off 7 bases at V and 6 bases at J, with 13 bases between the two ends. The germline V gene encodes CDR1 SGHDT and CDR2 YYEEEE. This CDR3 has 12 residues. The CDR3: CASQGVIHGYTF. CDR3 nucleotide sequence: TGTGCCAGCCAAGGGGTAATTCATGGCTACACCTTC. The full variable domain, its missing parts supplied by reference TRBV5-6 and TRBJ1-2, is DAGVTQSPTHLIKTRGQQVTLRCSPKSGHDTVSWYQQALGQGPQFIFQYYEEEERQRGNFPDRFSGHQFPNYSSELNVNALLLGDSALYLCASQGVIHGYTFGSGTRLTVV.

The chain uses TRBV24-1 and TRBJ1-4, with no clear D. This CDR3 has 13 amino acids. V lost 12 bases and J lost 0, with 10 bases in between. The germline V gene has CDR1 KGHDR and CDR2 SFDVKD. This chain's CDR3 is CAFNRATNEKLFF. Written as DNA, the CDR3 is TGTGCCTTTAATCGGGCAACTAATGAAAAACTGTTTTTT.

The gene calls are TRBV12-3 or TRBV12-4 and TRBJ1-5, with D unresolved. The CDR3 extends over 13 amino acids. Deletions cut 7 bases from V and 0 bases from J, with 7 bases between. CDR3 in DNA: TGTGCCAGCAAGGAGAATAGCAATCAGCCCCAGCATTTT. Translated, it gives CASKENSNQPQHF.

Written as DNA, the CDR3 is TGTGCCAGCAGTTACGGGGTCGGAAACTATGGCTACACCTTC. Amino acid sequence: CASSYGVGNYGYTF. V is TRBV6-2 or TRBV6-3 and J is TRBJ1-2, with D unresolved. Germline V lookup: CDR1 MNHEY, CDR2 SVGEGT. This CDR3 has 14 residues. Trimming removed 2 bases from V and 2 bases from J, with 9 bases in between.

This clone was found once. V gene TRBV28 combines with J gene TRBJ1-3; perhaps TRBD1 as D (5 bases). V lost 5 bases and J 0 bases, leaving 20 bases between the germline ends. This CDR3 is 18 amino acids long. Germline V gene data show CDR1 as MDHEN and CDR2 as SYDVKM. For the CDR3, the DNA is TGTGCCAGCAGTCCAATACCCAGACGACAGTCCTCTGGAAACACCATATATTTT. It specifies CASSPIPRRQSSGNTIYF.

This chain's CDR3 is CASSDGRYTDTQYF. The CDR3 DNA reads TGTGCCAGTAGTGACGGTCGATACACAGATACGCAGTATTTT. The chain has TRBV19 and TRBJ2-3; D unclear. Trimming shortened V by 5 bases and J by 2 bases, and 11 bases separated the two germline ends. CDR3 length: 14 amino acids. Looked up from germline, CDR1 is LNHDA and CDR2 is SQIVND (reference sequence).

This chain uses TRBV19 with TRBJ1-3, with D maybe TRBD1 (6 bases). Looked up from germline, CDR1 is LNHDA and CDR2 is SQIVND (reference sequence). The CDR3 runs to 16 residues. V was pared by 1 base and J by 0 bases, with 10 bases between. The CDR3 loop is CASSIGQVYSGNTIYF. As DNA, the CDR3 is TGTGCCAGTAGTATAGGACAGGTATACTCTGGAAACACCATATATTTT.

This rearrangement joins TRBV4-1 to TRBJ1-1; TRBD1 aligns across 7 bases. Germline lookup yields CDR1 MGHRA and CDR2 YSYEKL. This CDR3 region has 14 residues. Losses at the gene ends were 4 bases for V and 5 bases for J; bases not matched to a gene: 7. In DNA form, the CDR3 reads TGCGCCAGCAGCCCCCCAGGGGGACTTACTGAAGCTTTCTTT. Its translation is CASSPPGGLTEAFF.

The chain employs TRBV10-3 and TRBJ2-2; D remains ambiguous. Looked up from germline, CDR1 is ENHRY and CDR2 is SYGVKD. V shed 6 bases and J shed 1 base, with 9 bases lying between them. The CDR3 spans 14 residues. Here the CDR3 reads CAIRPQMNTGELFF. The DNA for the CDR3 is TGTGCCATCAGGCCACAGATGAACACCGGGGAGCTGTTTTTT.

CDR3 nucleotide sequence: TGTGCCAGCAGTCCCTTGCAGGGGCGTAGTGAAGCTTTCTTT. This gives the protein CASSPLQGRSEAFF. V is TRBV28 and J is TRBJ1-1; TRBD1 is a possible D gene (6 bases). Germline V CDR1 and CDR2: MDHEN, SYDVKM. The CDR3 runs 14 residues. V lost 5 bases and J lost 7, with 17 bases in between.

The rearrangement joins TRBV7-6 to TRBJ2-7; D might be TRBD1 (6 bases). The CDR3 has 15 amino acids. Germline V CDR1 and CDR2: SGHVS, FNYEAQ. Trimming took off 5 bases at V and 0 bases at J, with 14 bases between the two ends. CDR3 amino acids: CASSPTWTDSYEQYF. CDR3 coding DNA: TGTGCCAGCAGCCCAACATGGACAGACTCCTACGAGCAGTACTTC.

This chain links TRBV6-5 with TRBJ2-1, with 7 bases lining up with TRBD2. CDR3 length: 15 amino acids. V trimming: 4 bases; J trimming: 2 bases; junction bases outside the gene matches: 5. CDR1 and CDR2 from the germline V gene are MNHEY and SVGAGI. CDR3 nucleotides: TGTGCCAGCAGTTCCCCTAGCGGTCCCTACAATGAGCAGTTCTTC. Its protein product is CASSSPSGPYNEQFF.

This chain connects TRBV6-1 to TRBJ1-1, with 7 bases identical to TRBD1. The CDR3 has 17 residues. Germline V gene data show CDR1 as MNHNS and CDR2 as SASEGT. V was pared by 3 bases and J by 0 bases, with 10 bases of the junction left unmatched. The CDR3 here is CASSDGTAITMNTEAFF. The CDR3, as DNA: TGTGCCAGCAGTGACGGGACAGCGATTACCATGAACACTGAAGCTTTCTTT.

V and J are TRBV11-2 and TRBJ1-5; D possibly corresponds to TRBD1 (6 bases). The CDR3 totals 14 residues. Looked up from germline, CDR1 is SGHAT and CDR2 is FQNNGV. V lost 3 bases to trimming and J lost 8 bases, with 14 bases between them. The CDR3 spells CASSFGDTSEPQHF. CDR3 coding DNA: TGTGCCAGCAGCTTCGGGGACACCTCGGAGCCCCAGCATTTT.

The chain links TRBV28 to TRBJ1-2; maybe TRBD1 (5 bases). This CDR3 comprises 16 residues. Trimming cost V 5 bases and J 0 bases, with 16 bases left between them. Germline V CDR1 and CDR2: MDHEN, SYDVKM. The CDR3: CASSPTARATNYGYTF. CDR3 sequence (DNA): TGTGCCAGCAGTCCGACAGCCCGAGCGACTAACTATGGCTACACCTTC.